Listed below are T cell receptor beta chains from one sample, sequenced in a study of T cell responses to AZD1222 COVID-19 vaccine. Produced via immunoSEQ multiplex PCR; TCRdb's table is partial and in-frame only. The top ten hold approximately 4.8% of the sample, which has 30,000 to 35,000 clones, more than 75% seen once. Specimen: peripheral blood, collected 28 days after the second AZD1222 dose. Receptors originate from an adult who received the AZD1222 COVID-19 vaccine. Each CDR3 is given with its conserved first and last residue. A D gene is named only where the DNA matches it firmly. Clone sizes are given selectively: once, few, many, or a class where the clone is expanded.

V gene,clone size,J gene,D gene,CDR3 DNA,CDR3 protein
TRBV10-3,NA,TRBJ2-1,NA,TGTGCCATCGCGGCGGACCCCTCCTACAATGAGCAGTTCTTC,CAIAADPSYNEQFF
TRBV7-7,once,TRBJ2-2,TRBD1,TGTGCTAGCAGCCCGGACAGGGCAAACACCGGGGAGCTGTTTTTT,CASSPDRANTGELFF
TRBV27,NA,TRBJ1-6,NA,TGTGCCAGCAGTGTTACAGGGTTTGGTTCACCCCTCCACTTT,CASSVTGFGSPLHF
TRBV12-3/TRBV12-4,few,TRBJ1-5,NA,TGTGCCAGCAGCCTAGGGTATCAGCCCCAGCATTTT,CASSLGYQPQHF
TRBV6-5,once,TRBJ2-7,NA,TGTGCCAGCAGTTCGGTGAGCGCGGGTGAGCAGTACTTC,CASSSVSAGEQYF
TRBV5-5,few,TRBJ2-1,NA,TGTGCCTGTCAGAGAGAAAGCTCCTACAATGAGCAGTTCTTC,CACQRESSYNEQFF
TRBV30,NA,TRBJ1-5,NA,TGTGCCTGGAGTGTCGATAGCAATCAGCCCCAGCATTTT,CAWSVDSNQPQHF
TRBV5-1,NA,TRBJ2-1,NA,TGCGCCAGCAGCTTGGACGGGGAAACGTACAATGAGCAGTTCTTC,CASSLDGETYNEQFF
TRBV7-7,NA,TRBJ2-7,NA,TGTGCCAGCACCGGCCCCTACGAGCAGTACTTC,CASTGPYEQYF
TRBV5-1,NA,TRBJ2-2,NA,TGCGCCAGCAGCTTGAGAAGGAACACCGGGGAGCTGTTTTTT,CASSLRRNTGELFF
TRBV9,NA,TRBJ2-5,NA,TGTGCCAGCAGCGTAGTGGGAGAGACCCAGTACTTC,CASSVVGETQYF
TRBV11-3,NA,TRBJ2-1,NA,TGTGCCAGCAGCTTAGATATCTATGAGCAGTTCTTC,CASSLDIYEQFF
TRBV27,NA,TRBJ1-2,NA,TGTGCCAGCAGTTTATCGAACAGTAAGGCCGCCTCCCCCTATGGCTACACCTTC,CASSLSNSKAASPYGYTF
TRBV4-3,NA,TRBJ2-1,TRBD2,TGCGCCAGCAGCCCCGGGACTAGCGGTTACAATGAGCAGTTCTTC,CASSPGTSGYNEQFF
TRBV12-3/TRBV12-4,NA,TRBJ2-2,NA,TGTGCCAGCAGTCATGACACCGGGGAGCTGTTTTTT,CASSHDTGELFF
TRBV24-1,NA,TRBJ1-2,TRBD1,TGTGCCACCAGTGAGACAGGGGATCGTGGCTACACCTTC,CATSETGDRGYTF
TRBV11-2,few,TRBJ2-1,TRBD2,TGTGCCAGCAGCTTAGCGCGGGGGGTGAATGAGCAGTTCTTC,CASSLARGVNEQFF
TRBV4-1,NA,TRBJ1-1,TRBD1,TGCGCCCGCAGCCAGGGGGGGGGCAGTTTGAACACTGAAGCTTTCTTT,CARSQGGGSLNTEAFF
TRBV30,NA,TRBJ1-2,NA,TGTGCCTGGAGTTCGAGTCGCCACAACTATGGCTACACCTTC,CAWSSSRHNYGYTF
TRBV5-1,NA,TRBJ2-7,TRBD2,TGCGCCAGCAGCGGCCTTGCGGGGGACTCCTACGAGCAGTACTTC,CASSGLAGDSYEQYF
TRBV20-1,once,TRBJ2-3,NA,TGCAGTGCTTACAGGGCCGATACGCAGTATTTT,CSAYRADTQYF
TRBV12-3/TRBV12-4,NA,TRBJ1-5,NA,TGTGCCAGCAGGTATAGCAATCAGCCCCAGCATTTT,CASRYSNQPQHF
TRBV24-1,few,TRBJ2-5,NA,TGTGCCACCAGCCCTCGAGAGGTTTCAGGGACCCAGTACTTC,CATSPREVSGTQYF
TRBV4-2,once,TRBJ2-3,TRBD1,TGTGCCAGCAGACGCGCGGGACAGGGGGGGTCAGATACGCAGTATTTT,CASRRAGQGGSDTQYF
TRBV24-1,NA,TRBJ1-1,NA,TGTGCCACCAGGCAAAACGGAGCGGGGAACACTGAAGCTTTCTTT,CATRQNGAGNTEAFF
TRBV6-1,NA,TRBJ2-7,NA,TGTGCCAGCAGTGAGAGGCGGGCCTACGAGCAGTACTTC,CASSERRAYEQYF
TRBV2,once,TRBJ1-2,TRBD1,TGTGCCAGCAGGGGACAGGTCTTGTCGGGCTACACCTTC,CASRGQVLSGYTF
TRBV12-3/TRBV12-4,NA,TRBJ2-5,NA,TGTGCCAGCAGTTTAAACCTTAGGGAGACCCAGTACTTC,CASSLNLRETQYF
TRBV9,NA,TRBJ2-3,NA,TGTGCCAGCAGCGGTGCCCCTCGAGGCACAGATACGCAGTATTTT,CASSGAPRGTDTQYF
TRBV29-1,few,TRBJ1-2,TRBD1,TGCAGCGCCGGGACAGGGTTATTTGGCTACACCTTC,CSAGTGLFGYTF
TRBV10-1,NA,TRBJ1-2,NA,TGCGCCAGCAGTAATGACAGGAACTATGGCTACACCTTC,CASSNDRNYGYTF
TRBV6-5,NA,TRBJ2-1,NA,TGTGCCAGCAGCCCCAGGATGGCGGGGGAGCAGTTCTTC,CASSPRMAGEQFF
TRBV7-2,NA,TRBJ1-6,NA,TGTGCCAGCAGCTATAGGGACCGAGGCCGAAGGACCCTCCACTTT,CASSYRDRGRRTLHF
TRBV12-5,NA,TRBJ2-1,TRBD2,TGTGCTAGTGGTCATCAAGCGGGAAATGAGCAGTTCTTC,CASGHQAGNEQFF
TRBV3-1/TRBV3-2,once,TRBJ2-1,NA,TGTGCCAGCAGCCAAGTTCAGGTTAGCCTCTCCTACAATGAGCAGTTCTTC,CASSQVQVSLSYNEQFF
TRBV4-3,NA,TRBJ2-1,NA,TGCGCCAGCAGCCAAGAGTATGCAGCGCGGGAGCAGTTCTTC,CASSQEYAAREQFF
TRBV6-1,NA,TRBJ1-2,TRBD1,TGTGCCAGCAGTGAAACCGGGACAGGGTACTATGGCTACACCTTC,CASSETGTGYYGYTF
TRBV6-1,NA,TRBJ2-3,TRBD2,TGTGCCAGCAGTGAACCCATAGCGGGGACCACAGATACGCAGTATTTT,CASSEPIAGTTDTQYF
TRBV9,few,TRBJ1-2,TRBD1,TGTGCCAGCAGCGACGGGGAACAGGGGGCTTTTGGCTATGGCTACACCTTC,CASSDGEQGAFGYGYTF
TRBV11-2,NA,TRBJ2-1,TRBD1,TGTGCCAGCACCGATTACAGGGGCCATGAGCAGTTCTTC,CASTDYRGHEQFF
TRBV6-5,NA,TRBJ1-4,TRBD1,TGTGCCAGCAGCGCACCGGGACAGGCTAATGAAAAACTGTTTTTT,CASSAPGQANEKLFF
TRBV6-2/TRBV6-3,NA,TRBJ2-1,NA,TGTGCCAGCAGTTACTATATCTCGCGGACGGGGAGTGAGCAGTTCTTC,CASSYYISRTGSEQFF
TRBV5-1,NA,TRBJ2-1,NA,TGCGCCAGCAGCTTGAGGGAATCCTACAATGAGCAGTTCTTC,CASSLRESYNEQFF
TRBV7-9,NA,TRBJ2-1,NA,TGTGCCAGCAGCTTAACTGACGAGCAGTTCTTC,CASSLTDEQFF
TRBV19,once,TRBJ1-2,TRBD1,TGTGCCAGTAGTAGTACAGGGGGCTTGGGCTACACCTTC,CASSSTGGLGYTF
TRBV7-2,once,TRBJ2-2,NA,TGTGCCACGGGGGGCGCGAACACCGGGGAGCTGTTTTTT,CATGGANTGELFF
TRBV7-2,NA,TRBJ1-1,NA,TGTGCCAGCAGCTCCCCGGGACTCTCGGGGACTGAAGCTTTCTTT,CASSSPGLSGTEAFF
TRBV4-2,NA,TRBJ1-5,NA,TGTGCCAGCAGCCAAACGGGTAGCAATCAGCCCCAGCATTTT,CASSQTGSNQPQHF
TRBV6-1,few,TRBJ2-2,TRBD2,TGTGCCAGCAGTGCACGTAGGCCAGCGGGGGGCCTGAACACCGGGGAGCTGTTTTTT,CASSARRPAGGLNTGELFF
TRBV7-2,few,TRBJ1-6,NA,TGTGCCAGCAGCTTAGTACCCCAGACGGCGGGGACCTATTCACCCCTCCACTTT,CASSLVPQTAGTYSPLHF
TRBV7-2,NA,TRBJ2-5,NA,TGTGCCAGCATCTCGGCTGGGGGCCGACAAGAGACCCAGTACTTC,CASISAGGRQETQYF
TRBV6-2/TRBV6-3,NA,TRBJ2-3,NA,TGTGCCAGCAGCCAACGTACGACGAGCACAGATACGCAGTATTTT,CASSQRTTSTDTQYF
TRBV4-1,NA,TRBJ1-4,NA,TGCGCCAGCAGCCAGAATACGCAGGGGTCAGCTAATGAAAAACTGTTTTTT,CASSQNTQGSANEKLFF
TRBV5-1,NA,TRBJ1-1,NA,TGCGCCAGCAGCTTGAAAAGTCAAGACACTGAAGCTTTCTTT,CASSLKSQDTEAFF
TRBV5-1,NA,TRBJ1-1,TRBD1,TGCGCCAGCACTGGACAGGCGAACACTGAAGCTTTCTTT,CASTGQANTEAFF